There are a few counts of the clone carrying this TCR beta chain. Measured with immunoSEQ multiplex PCR; TCRdb has only the in-frame clones, and not every one. This table has approximately 100,000 clones, around 85% appearing once. The data originate from a study of blood T cell repertoires in COVID-19. The CDR3 length is 15 residues. Germline-derived CDR1 and CDR2 are SGHDT and YYEEEE. Trimming cost V 0 bases and J 0 bases, with 7 bases left between them. This TCR came from a woman in her sixties with acute or convalescent COVID-19. V gene TRBV5-6 combines with J gene TRBJ2-1; D is perhaps TRBD2 (5 bases). The sample was peripheral blood. CDR3 protein: CASSLVRVSYNEQFF. CDR3 DNA: TGTGCCAGCAGCTTGGTGAGGGTCTCCTACAATGAGCAGTTCTTC.